This entry describes one T cell receptor beta chain. Its antigen remains unknown. The data are from a study of Graves' ophthalmopathy and Graves' hyperthyroidism. The wider study: Upon initial diagnosis and before any treatment, peripheral blood was collected.

RNA transcripts provided the template for amplifying TCR beta CDR3 regions. A first-round RT-PCR used HTBI primers, followed by a second-round multiplex PCR. Each CDR3 protein is one row after TCRdb ran MiXCR on the multiplex PCR reads. The sample yields hundreds of thousands of distinct CDR3 sequences, under 50% seen once. General study points: Ophthalmopathy progression prediction by the model yielded a sensitivity of about 70% and a specificity of 72% to 75%.

The CDR3 is 12 residues long. Germline assignment: CDR1 LNHDA and CDR2 SQIVND (reference sequence). With 5 bases removed from V and 5 bases from J, the gap between germline ends came to 7 bases. The rearrangement uses TRBV19 and TRBJ1-5; D not resolved. The receptor was isolated from an adult man with Graves' ophthalmopathy. Sequencing used peripheral blood. The DNA for the CDR3 is TGTGCCAGTAGTGTACAAGATCAGCCCCAGCATTTT. Translation gives CASSVQDQPQHF.